The next 24 T cell receptor beta chains were all read from a single sample in a study of post-analysis software for immune sequencing data. Study observations and caveats: In patients, TRBV5-6, TRBV5-1 and TRBV20-1 belonged to five or six TRBV segments found more frequently than in controls.

These receptors' targets are unknown. Incorporated into the TCR beta cDNA libraries were unique molecular identifiers, which served to reduce PCR and sequencing biases. TCRdb used MiXCR to reprocess the PCR reads, holding one entry per CDR3 protein. The data contain 150,000 to 200,000 distinct CDR3 sequences, 30% of them singletons. The sample consisted of blood. These receptors came from a girl between 5 and 17 years old with multiple sclerosis.

Comment on this clonotype: This may arise from a read error, as a much more abundant clone is one base away. The rearrangement uses TRBV12-3 or TRBV12-4 and TRBJ2-5, with TRBD1 identical over 9 bases. V lost 7 bases and J lost 11; bases outside the gene matches: 17. This CDR3 is built from 15 residues. CDR3 amino acids: CASTPRTGAYNEQYF. In DNA form, the CDR3 reads TGTGCCAGCACCCCTAGGACAGGGGCGTACAATGAGCAGTACTTC.

This clonotype has ten or more counts. The chain employs TRBV4-1 and TRBJ2-3; 7 nucleotides line up with TRBD2. From germline, CDR1 is MGHRA and CDR2 YSYEKL. V gave up 0 bases and J gave up 6 bases; unmatched junction bases: 6. The CDR3 totals 15 residues. The CDR3 spells CASSQEGGLPDTQYF. In DNA form, the CDR3 reads TGCGCCAGCAGCCAAGAGGGGGGACTACCCGATACGCAGTATTTT.

This clonotype was seen a few times. This sequence joins TRBV3-1 and TRBJ1-5; D is perhaps TRBD1 (5 bases). Germline V gene sequence: CDR1 LGHDT, CDR2 YNNKEL (reference sequence). The CDR3 sequence is 19 residues long. V was trimmed by 1 base and J by 0 bases, leaving 19 bases between them. CDR3 region: CASSQGSVDSKNSNQPQHF. The DNA of the CDR3 is TGTGCCAGCAGCCAAGGGTCGGTAGACAGTAAAAATAGCAATCAGCCCCAGCATTTT.

As for this clonotype: With a much larger clone just one base away, this may be a read error. The chain combines TRBV29-1 with TRBJ2-5; no clear D gene. The germline V and J ends were trimmed by 3 bases and 13 bases, with 15 bases remaining between them. Germline lookup yields CDR1 SQVTM and CDR2 ANQGSEA. This CDR3 comprises 11 residues. The CDR3 loop reads CSVEIRSSGYF. DNA for the CDR3: TGCAGCGTTGAGATCCGGTCGTCTGGGTACTTC. Supplemented by reference TRBV29-1 and TRBJ2-5, the full variable domain reads SAVISQKPSRDICQRGTSLTIQCQVDSQVTMMFWYRQQPGQSLTLIATANQGSEATYESGFVIDKFPISRPNLTFSTLTVSNMSPEDSSIYLCSVEIRSSGYFGPGTRLLVL.

This chain links TRBV6-2 or TRBV6-3 with TRBJ2-7; a possible D gene is TRBD2 (5 bases). Trimming removed 2 bases at V and 0 bases at J, with 17 bases between. The CDR3 has 17 residues. Germline V gene data show CDR1 as MNHEY and CDR2 as SVGEGT. In nucleotides, the CDR3 is TGTGCCAGCAGTTACCTGACTAAGGACGGGCGCTCCTACGAGCAGTACTTC. Amino acid sequence: CASSYLTKDGRSYEQYF.

This clonotype was counted ten times or more. The chain carries TRBV7-3 and TRBJ2-7, with D possibly matching TRBD2 (5 bases). The V end was cut by 0 bases, the J end by 5 bases, with 11 bases between. The germline CDR1 and CDR2 sequences are SGHTA and FQGTGA. The CDR3 loop spans 14 amino acids. The CDR3 loop is CASSLTALGDEQYF. The CDR3, as DNA: TGTGCCAGCAGCTTAACAGCTCTCGGGGACGAGCAGTACTTC. Together with reference TRBV7-3 and TRBJ2-7, the CDR3 gives the full variable domain: GAGVSQTPSNKVTEKGKYVELRCDPISGHTALYWYRQSLGQGPEFLIYFQGTGAADDSGLPNDRFFAVRPEGSVSTLKIQRTERGDSAVYLCASSLTALGDEQYFGPGTRLTVT.

This clonotype was counted many times. V gene TRBV24-1 combines with J gene TRBJ2-6; D is unresolved. The CDR3 consists of 13 residues. The V gene's germline CDR1 is KGHDR and CDR2 SFDVKD. With 1 base removed from V and 3 bases from J, the gap between germline ends came to 0 bases. DNA of the CDR3: TGTGCCACCAGTGATTTTGGGGCCAACGTCCTGACTTTC. Its protein product is CATSDFGANVLTF.

This clonotype has more than one count but fewer than ten. This chain uses TRBV5-1 with TRBJ1-1; no clear D gene. V shed 0 bases and J shed 8 bases, with 20 bases lying between them. CDR1 SGHRS and CDR2 YFSETQ come from the germline V gene. The CDR3 spans 16 residues. The CDR3 loop reads CASSLGKGPSLREAFF. For the CDR3, the DNA is TGCGCCAGCAGCTTGGGAAAGGGTCCCTCTCTAAGAGAAGCTTTCTTT.

Details on this clonotype: This sequence may be a read error, since a much larger clone differs from it by one base. The chain has TRBV4-1 and TRBJ2-5; TRBD2 matches 12 bases. CDR1 is MGHRA and CDR2 is YSYEKL in the germline V gene. V lost 2 bases, J lost 11 bases, and 15 bases stayed unmatched. The CDR3 is 17 amino acids. The CDR3 DNA follows: TGCGCCAGCAGCCAACCCCTCCTAGCGGGAGGGGACAATGAGCAGTACTTC. Its protein is CASSQPLLAGGDNEQYF.

CDR3 in DNA: TGCGCCAGCAGCTCGTCCCCTCTAGCGGGAGGATTGAATGAGCAGTTCTTC. Protein product: CASSSSPLAGGLNEQFF. The chain links TRBV5-1 to TRBJ2-1; 11 nucleotides align to TRBD2. Looked up from germline, CDR1 is SGHRS and CDR2 is YFSETQ. The J segment lost 7 bases and the V segment lost 3 bases, leaving 12 bases of the junction unmatched. The CDR3 consists of 17 residues.

In its sample, this clonotype was seen a few times. V usage is TRBV28 and J usage is TRBJ1-2, with D maybe TRBD1 (6 bases). V was shortened by 7 bases and J by 2 bases, with 11 bases between the two germline ends. Looked up from germline, CDR1 is MDHEN and CDR2 is SYDVKM. CDR3 length equals 13 residues. CDR3 sequence: CASTQGPNYGYTF. In DNA form, the CDR3 reads TGTGCCAGCACCCAGGGGCCGAACTATGGCTACACCTTC.

This clonotype was picked up many times. The genes are TRBV12-3 or TRBV12-4 and TRBJ1-1, with D maybe TRBD1 (5 bases). Trimming left V 10 bases short and J 2 bases short, with 14 bases between. The CDR3 runs to 13 residues. In nucleotides, the CDR3 is TGTGCCAACCTATTCAGGGCTAACACTGAAGCTTTCTTT. It encodes CANLFRANTEAFF.

This clonotype was seen many times. The genes are TRBV4-1 and TRBJ2-5, with D unclear. Germline V gene sequence: CDR1 MGHRA, CDR2 YSYEKL. The CDR3 totals 16 residues. V was trimmed by 1 base and J by 2 bases, leaving 14 bases between them. This chain's CDR3 is CASSQVLGMRQETQYF. Here the CDR3 DNA reads TGCGCCAGCAGCCAAGTTCTAGGGATGAGGCAAGAGACCCAGTACTTC.

This clonotype was picked up a small number of times. This rearrangement joins TRBV3-1 to TRBJ1-1; a possible D gene is TRBD1 (5 bases). Trimming stripped 6 bases from V and 3 bases from J, with 8 bases between. Germline V gene lookup returns CDR1 LGHDT and CDR2 YNNKEL (reference sequence). CDR3 size: 12 residues. This CDR3 reads CASSRGDTEAFF. CDR3 bases: TGTGCCAGCAGTCGGGGGGACACTGAAGCTTTCTTT.

Turning to this clonotype: This may arise from a read error, as a much more abundant clone is one base away. The rearrangement uses TRBV7-2 and TRBJ2-1, with a tentative D call TRBD2 (5 bases). Trimming cost V 6 bases and J 2 bases, with 14 bases left between them. This CDR3 has 15 residues. The germline gives CDR1 SGHTA, CDR2 FQGNSA. In DNA, the CDR3 is TGTGCCAGCAGATACGTGGAGGCAGCCTACAATGAGCAGTTCTTC. Translating it yields CASRYVEAAYNEQFF.

Ten or more counts support this clonotype. The chain couples TRBV20-1 to TRBJ2-7; the match to TRBD1 covers 7 bases. Germline values: CDR1 DFQATT, CDR2 SNEGSKA (reference sequence). The CDR3 is 12 amino acids. J was trimmed by 3 bases and V by 4 bases; bases with no gene match: 3. CDR3 sequence: CSATGQSYEQYF. The CDR3 DNA follows: TGCAGTGCTACGGGACAGAGCTACGAGCAGTACTTC.

Comment on this clonotype: A much bigger clone sits one base away, suggesting this may be a read error. As DNA, the CDR3 is TGCGCCAGCAGCTTAGGGGGGGAGAGCAATCAGCCCCAGCATTTT. Protein sequence: CASSLGGESNQPQHF. The chain employs TRBV5-1 and TRBJ1-5; maybe TRBD1 (6 bases). Germline lookup yields CDR1 SGHRS and CDR2 YFSETQ. CDR3 size: 15 residues. Trimming stripped 2 bases from V and 1 base from J, with 10 bases between.

The chain is built from TRBV27 and TRBJ2-1; D gene unclear. The CDR3 is 15 residues long. V was cut by 3 bases and J by 6 bases, with 15 bases left in between. The germline V gene encodes CDR1 MNHEY and CDR2 SMNVEV (reference sequence). The DNA for the CDR3 is TGTGCCAGCAGTTTGATTAGTCTCCCGCGCAATGAGCAGTTCTTC. This encodes CASSLISLPRNEQFF.

As for this clonotype: This could be a read error, since a much larger clone is one nucleotide away. The chain uses TRBV30 and TRBJ2-7; weak D call: TRBD1 (5 bases). In germline, CDR1 is GTSNPN, CDR2 SVGIG (reference sequence). The CDR3 consists of 13 residues. Trimming stripped 0 bases from V and 5 bases from J, with 11 bases between. The CDR3 reads CAWSVGVGNEQYF. CDR3 bases: TGTGCCTGGAGTGTAGGGGTGGGCAACGAGCAGTACTTC.

This clonotype was counted many times. The rearrangement joins TRBV27 to TRBJ2-6, with 7 bases aligning to TRBD1. V shed 6 bases, J shed 3 bases, and the junction held 5 bases outside the gene matches. In germline, CDR1 is MNHEY, CDR2 SMNVEV (reference sequence). The CDR3 spans 15 residues. CDR3 sequence reads: CASSRDRVGANVLTF. CDR3 in DNA: TGTGCCAGCAGCCGTGACAGGGTTGGGGCCAACGTCCTGACTTTC. Full variable domain (outside the CDR3, taken from reference TRBV27 and TRBJ2-6): EAQVTQNPRYLITVTGKKLTVTCSQNMNHEYMSWYRQDPGLGLRQIYYSMNVEVTDKGDVPEGYKVSRKEKRNFPLILESPSPNQTSLYFCASSRDRVGANVLTFGAGSRLTVL.

On this clonotype: Given a much more abundant clone one base away, this may be a read error. The rearrangement links TRBV5-1 to TRBJ2-1; 11 positions match TRBD2. This CDR3 contains 15 residues. Germline V CDR1 and CDR2: SGHRS, YFSETQ. CDR3 DNA: TGCGCCAGCAGCTTGGCACTAGCGGGAGTCAATGAGCGGTTCTTC. The encoded protein is CASSLALAGVNERFF.

This clonotype was counted a few times. One base away lies a much larger clone, so this may be a sequencing read error. The chain carries TRBV10-3 and TRBJ2-7, with 7 bases aligning to TRBD1. J was trimmed by 7 bases and V by 5 bases; bases with no gene match: 17. CDR1 is ENHRY and CDR2 is SYGVKD in the germline V gene. This CDR3 contains 16 residues. CDR3 in amino acids: CAISLSPGQASNEQYF. CDR3 nucleotides: TGTGCCATCAGTTTATCCCCCGGACAGGCCTCCAATGAGCAGTACTTC.

V gene TRBV4-1 combines with J gene TRBJ1-6, with 10 bases matching TRBD1. Germline V gene lookup returns CDR1 MGHRA and CDR2 YSYEKL. The junction had 10 bases not matched to a gene; V was cut back by 3 bases and J by 8 bases. This CDR3 is built from 17 residues. CDR3 nucleotide sequence: TGCGCCAGCAGCCACGCCACCCCGGGACAGGGGCATTCACCCCTCCACTTT. This encodes CASSHATPGQGHSPLHF.

This clonotype has a count of ten or more. Written as DNA, the CDR3 is TGTGCCAGCAGCTTAAGCAACACTGAAGCTTTCTTT. This translates into CASSLSNTEAFF. The chain has TRBV7-8 and TRBJ1-1, with D unresolved. V was clipped by 2 bases and J by 2 bases, with 3 bases between them. Germline V gives CDR1 SGHVS, CDR2 FQNEAQ. This CDR3 is built from 12 residues. Based on the CDR3 plus reference TRBV7-8 and TRBJ1-1, the full variable domain is GAGVSQSPRYKVAKRGQDVALRCDPISGHVSLFWYQQALGQGPEFLTYFQNEAQLDKSGLPSDRFFAERPEGSVSTLKIQRTQQEDSAVYLCASSLSNTEAFFGQGTRLTVV.